This T cell receptor (beta chain) is from a study of beta chain features in type 1 diabetes. Study in general: Examination spanned fewer than 140,000,000 sorted cells from all samples. Overall study results and limits: In every one of the four CD4+ subsets, TCRB CDR3s were moderately but significantly shorter in Type 1 diabetes patients.

At least ten counts were recorded for this clone. Its antigen remains unidentified. Isolated RNA was reverse transcribed in full, so expressed TCRB transcripts were sequenced. This table comes from immunoSEQ multiplex PCR, and its TCRdb copy is limited to in-frame clones, with some not included. The sample shows around 340,000 clones, 9.3% of them seen only once. Sequences were obtained from central memory CD4+ T cells from blood. This sequence originates from a man aged 25-45 years with type 1 diabetes.

The CDR3 DNA is TGTGCCAGCAGCCCGCCTGGACTAGCGGGGGGGGAAGGTGAGCAGTTCTTC. This gives the protein CASSPPGLAGGEGEQFF. This rearrangement joins TRBV7-2 to TRBJ2-1; 15 bases are a match to TRBD2. The CDR3 is made up of 17 amino acids. Germline V gene sequence: CDR1 SGHTA, CDR2 FQGNSA. V lost 5 bases, J lost 9 bases, and 11 bases stayed unmatched.